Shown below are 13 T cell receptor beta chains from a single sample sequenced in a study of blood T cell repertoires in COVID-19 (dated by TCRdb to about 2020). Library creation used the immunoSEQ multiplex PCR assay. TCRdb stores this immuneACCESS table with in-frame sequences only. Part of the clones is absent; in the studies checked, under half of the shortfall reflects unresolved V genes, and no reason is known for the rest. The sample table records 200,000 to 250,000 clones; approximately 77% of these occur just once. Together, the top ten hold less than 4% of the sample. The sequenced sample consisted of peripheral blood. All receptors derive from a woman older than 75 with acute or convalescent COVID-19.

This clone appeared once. Here the CDR3 reads CASSLATTNEKLFF. CDR3 nucleotide sequence: TGTGCCAGCAGCCTGGCCACAACTAATGAAAAACTGTTTTTT. This sequence joins TRBV3-1 (or the pseudogene TRBV3-2) and TRBJ1-4, with D unresolved. This CDR3 region has 14 residues. Germline V lookup: CDR1 LGHDT, CDR2 YNNKEL (reference sequence). V shed 4 bases and J shed 0 bases, with 6 bases lying between them.

For the CDR3, the DNA is TGTGCCAGCAGCTTCGGGGGACCTATGTGGAGTAACTATGGCTACACCTTC. Protein: CASSFGGPMWSNYGYTF. The chain has TRBV7-2 and TRBJ1-2, with D perhaps TRBD1 (5 bases). The length of the CDR3 is 17 residues. Germline values: CDR1 SGHTA, CDR2 FQGNSA. V was clipped by 3 bases and J by 1 base, with 18 bases between them.

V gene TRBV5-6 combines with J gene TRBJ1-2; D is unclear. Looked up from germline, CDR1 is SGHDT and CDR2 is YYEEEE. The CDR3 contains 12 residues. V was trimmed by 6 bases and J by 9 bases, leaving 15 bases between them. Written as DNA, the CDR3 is TGTGCCAGCACCCAAACGAGTCGTAGCTACACCTTC. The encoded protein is CASTQTSRSYTF. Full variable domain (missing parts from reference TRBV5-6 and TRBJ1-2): DAGVTQSPTHLIKTRGQQVTLRCSPKSGHDTVSWYQQALGQGPQFIFQYYEEEERQRGNFPDRFSGHQFPNYSSELNVNALLLGDSALYLCASTQTSRSYTFGSGTRLTVV.

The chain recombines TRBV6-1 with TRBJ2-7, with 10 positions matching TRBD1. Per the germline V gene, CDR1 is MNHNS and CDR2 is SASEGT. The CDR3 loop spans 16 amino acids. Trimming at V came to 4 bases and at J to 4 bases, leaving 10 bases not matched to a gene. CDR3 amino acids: CASSGQWTGGSYEQYF. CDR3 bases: TGTGCCAGCAGTGGCCAGTGGACAGGGGGTTCGTACGAGCAGTACTTC.

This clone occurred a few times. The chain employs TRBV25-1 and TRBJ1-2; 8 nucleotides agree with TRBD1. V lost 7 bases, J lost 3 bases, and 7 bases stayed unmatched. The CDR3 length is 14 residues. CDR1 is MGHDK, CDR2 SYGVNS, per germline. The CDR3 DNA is TGTGCCAGCACGACCTCAGGGGGCTACTATGGCTACACCTTC. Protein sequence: CASTTSGGYYGYTF.

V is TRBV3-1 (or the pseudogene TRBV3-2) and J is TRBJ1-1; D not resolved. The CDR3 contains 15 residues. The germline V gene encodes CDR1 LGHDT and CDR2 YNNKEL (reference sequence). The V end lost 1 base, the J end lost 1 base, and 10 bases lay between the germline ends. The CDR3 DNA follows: TGTGCCAGCAGCCAAGCGAACTTGAGGAACACTGAAGCTTTCTTT. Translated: CASSQANLRNTEAFF.

The CDR3 reads CASSQDTALGPLHF. The DNA for the CDR3 is TGTGCCAGCAGCCAGGACACGGCCCTTGGTCCCCTCCACTTT. The chain carries TRBV7-3 and TRBJ1-6; the D gene is possibly TRBD1 (5 bases). The V gene lost 5 bases and the J gene lost 13 bases, with 18 bases spanning the gap. The CDR3 runs 14 residues. Per the germline V gene, CDR1 is SGHTA and CDR2 is FQGTGA.

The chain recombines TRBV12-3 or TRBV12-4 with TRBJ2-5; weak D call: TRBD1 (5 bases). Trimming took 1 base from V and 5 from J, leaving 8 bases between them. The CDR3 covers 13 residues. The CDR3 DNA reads TGTGCCAGCAGTTTAGTCCAGGGCGAGACCCAGTACTTC. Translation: CASSLVQGETQYF.

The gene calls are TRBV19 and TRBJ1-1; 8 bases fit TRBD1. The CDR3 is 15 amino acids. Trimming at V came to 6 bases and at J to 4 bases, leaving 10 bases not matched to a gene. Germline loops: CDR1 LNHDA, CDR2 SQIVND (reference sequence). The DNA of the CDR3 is TGTGCCAGTAGATTGCAGGGGGCTGTTAGCACTGAAGCTTTCTTT. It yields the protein CASRLQGAVSTEAFF.

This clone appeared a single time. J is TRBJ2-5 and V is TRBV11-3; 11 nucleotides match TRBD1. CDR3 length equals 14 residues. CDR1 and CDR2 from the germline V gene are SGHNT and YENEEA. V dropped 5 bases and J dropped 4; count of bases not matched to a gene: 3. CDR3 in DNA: TGTGCCAGCAGCCCGGACAGGGGGCGAGAGACCCAGTACTTC. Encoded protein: CASSPDRGRETQYF.

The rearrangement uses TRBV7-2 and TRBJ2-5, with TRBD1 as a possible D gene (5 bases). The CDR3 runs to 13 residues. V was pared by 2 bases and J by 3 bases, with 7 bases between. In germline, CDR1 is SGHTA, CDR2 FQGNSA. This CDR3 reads CASSLQGKETQYF. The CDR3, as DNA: TGTGCCAGCAGCTTACAGGGAAAAGAGACCCAGTACTTC. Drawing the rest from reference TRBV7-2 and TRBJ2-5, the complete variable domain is GAGVSQSPSNKVTEKGKDVELRCDPISGHTALYWYRQSLGQGLEFLIYFQGNSAPDKSGLPSDRFSAERTGGSVSTLTIQRTQQEDSAVYLCASSLQGKETQYFGPGTRLLVL.

The CDR3 spells CASSLPTGNQPQHF. The DNA for the CDR3 is TGTGCCAGCAGCTTGCCCACGGGCAATCAGCCCCAGCATTTT. The chain couples TRBV5-4 to TRBJ1-5; the D is unclear. The V gene lost 1 base and the J gene lost 2 bases, with 7 bases spanning the gap. In germline, CDR1 is SGHNT, CDR2 YYREEE (reference sequence). The CDR3 has 14 amino acids.

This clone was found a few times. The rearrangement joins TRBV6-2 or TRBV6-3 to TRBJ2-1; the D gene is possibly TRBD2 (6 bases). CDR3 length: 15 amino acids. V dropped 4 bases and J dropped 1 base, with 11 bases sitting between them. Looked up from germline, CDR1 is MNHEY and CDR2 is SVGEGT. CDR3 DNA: TGTGCCAGCAGTTGGGGCGGAGGGTCCTACAATGAGCAGTTCTTC. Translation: CASSWGGGSYNEQFF.